Presented here are 28 T cell receptor beta chains from one specimen sequenced in a study of blood T cell repertoires in COVID-19. Only in-frame clones appear in the TCRdb table, and some are missing; sequencing was by immunoSEQ multiplex PCR. Here the sample spans around 300,000 clones, roughly 84% being singletons. The sequenced sample was peripheral blood. The receptors shown here come from a man aged 50-59 years with active or convalescent COVID-19.

The chain couples TRBV4-2 to TRBJ2-2; 14 positions agree with TRBD2. This CDR3 contains 18 residues. The V segment lost 1 base and the J segment 3 bases; nucleotides outside the gene matches: 4. Germline assignment: CDR1 LGHNA and CDR2 YNFKEQ. In DNA form, the CDR3 reads TGTGCCAGCAGCCAAGTCGGGACTAGCGGGGGATACACCGGGGAGCTGTTTTTT. Translation: CASSQVGTSGGYTGELFF.

The rearrangement joins TRBV7-2 to TRBJ1-2, with D possibly TRBD1 on 5 matching bases. Germline CDR1 is SGHTA and CDR2 is FQGNSA. Trimming took 1 base from V and 5 from J, leaving 14 bases between them. The CDR3 totals 15 residues. CDR3 loop: CASSLVSGGFYGYTF. In DNA, the CDR3 is TGTGCCAGCAGCTTAGTTTCCGGGGGTTTTTATGGCTACACCTTC. The variable domain in full, with the rest retrieved from reference TRBV7-2 and TRBJ1-2, is GAGVSQSPSNKVTEKGKDVELRCDPISGHTALYWYRQSLGQGLEFLIYFQGNSAPDKSGLPSDRFSAERTGGSVSTLTIQRTQQEDSAVYLCASSLVSGGFYGYTFGSGTRLTVV.

The V gene is TRBV29-1, the J gene TRBJ2-7; D might be TRBD1 (5 bases). Germline lookup yields CDR1 SQVTM and CDR2 ANQGSEA. V was shortened by 5 bases and J by 0 bases, with 8 bases between the two germline ends. The CDR3 runs to 12 residues. This CDR3 reads CSVRQSSYEQYF. CDR3 DNA: TGCAGCGTTAGACAGAGCTCCTACGAGCAGTACTTC.

The chain combines TRBV5-1 with TRBJ2-2; 7 bases are a match to TRBD2. The CDR3 loop spans 15 amino acids. Trimming removed 4 bases from V and 5 bases from J; junction bases left unmatched: 8. CDR1 and CDR2 (germline): SGHRS, YFSETQ. The CDR3 protein is CASSPGGMGTGELFF. The DNA of the CDR3 is TGCGCCAGCAGCCCCGGGGGGATGGGAACCGGGGAGCTGTTTTTT.

The J gene is TRBJ2-7, the V gene TRBV18, with 7 bases fitting TRBD1. The germline V gene has CDR1 KGHSH and CDR2 LQKENI. The CDR3 loop spans 13 amino acids. V dropped 3 bases and J dropped 3; count of bases not matched to a gene: 2. The CDR3 spells CASSPGQHYEQYF. CDR3 nucleotides: TGTGCCAGCTCACCGGGACAGCACTACGAGCAGTACTTC.

The sample holds a few counts of this clone. The chain has TRBV9 and TRBJ1-5, with a tentative D call TRBD1 (5 bases). Per the germline V gene, CDR1 is SGDLS and CDR2 is YYNGEE. Deletions cut 1 base from V and 3 bases from J, with 11 bases between. CDR3 length equals 15 residues. The CDR3 here is CASSVLGLINQPQHF. Here the CDR3 DNA reads TGTGCCAGCAGCGTACTGGGACTCATCAATCAGCCCCAGCATTTT.

In this sample, this clone turned up once. V gene TRBV5-6 combines with J gene TRBJ1-3; D gene uncertain. V gave up 3 bases and J gave up 2 bases, with 6 bases separating them. Germline V lookup: CDR1 SGHDT, CDR2 YYEEEE. The CDR3 covers 13 residues. The CDR3: CASSWRAGNTIYF. CDR3 sequence (DNA): TGTGCCAGCAGCTGGAGAGCTGGAAACACCATATATTTT.

The V gene is TRBV11-1, the J gene TRBJ2-5; 7 bases match TRBD2. In germline, CDR1 is SGHAT, CDR2 FQDESV (reference sequence). V was pared by 2 bases and J by 0 bases, with 6 bases of the junction left unmatched. This CDR3 has 16 residues. This CDR3 is CASSLNPGGNQETQYF. The CDR3 region has the DNA TGTGCCAGCAGCTTAAACCCCGGGGGGAACCAAGAGACCCAGTACTTC.

This clone was detected a few times. V and J are TRBV19 and TRBJ2-7; D possibly corresponds to TRBD1 (6 bases). Looked up from germline, CDR1 is LNHDA and CDR2 is SQIVND (reference sequence). V shed 8 bases and J shed 0 bases, with 11 bases lying between them. This CDR3 has 13 amino acids. This chain's CDR3 is CASQPRGSYEQYF. In nucleotides, the CDR3 is TGTGCCAGTCAGCCCAGGGGCTCCTACGAGCAGTACTTC.

The chain carries TRBV28 and TRBJ2-5; D remains ambiguous. This CDR3 spans 11 amino acids. Germline CDR1 reads MDHEN; CDR2 reads SYDVKM. Trimming took off 10 bases at V and 5 bases at J, with 11 bases between the two ends. In nucleotides, the CDR3 is TGTGCCACCCTTATCGGGGAGACCCAGTACTTC. Its translation is CATLIGETQYF.

The chain employs TRBV5-1 and TRBJ2-1; 8 bases align to TRBD2. CDR3 length: 16 residues. Trimming cost V 4 bases and J 2 bases; bases outside gene matches: 8. Germline assignment: CDR1 SGHRS and CDR2 YFSETQ. The CDR3 loop is CASSTPTSGAYNEQFF. As DNA, the CDR3 is TGCGCCAGCAGCACACCAACTAGCGGAGCCTACAATGAGCAGTTCTTC. Based on the CDR3 plus reference TRBV5-1 and TRBJ2-1, the full variable domain is KAGVTQTPRYLIKTRGQQVTLSCSPISGHRSVSWYQQTPGQGLQFLFEYFSETQRNKGNFPGRFSGRQFSNSRSEMNVSTLELGDSALYLCASSTPTSGAYNEQFFGPGTRLTVL.

The rearrangement joins TRBV18 to TRBJ2-7; 7 positions match TRBD2. Germline CDR1 reads KGHSH; CDR2 reads LQKENI. This CDR3 is built from 15 residues. Trimming removed 0 bases from V and 4 bases from J; junction bases left unmatched: 6. CDR3 sequence: CASSPPWDGGYEQYF. DNA for the CDR3: TGTGCCAGCTCACCACCGTGGGACGGGGGGTACGAGCAGTACTTC.

The CDR3 DNA reads TGTGCCAGCAGCCAAGTGACTAGCGGGGGGACAGATACGCAGTATTTT. Translating gives CASSQVTSGGTDTQYF. This chain connects TRBV3-1 (or the pseudogene TRBV3-2) to TRBJ2-3, with 13 bases lining up with TRBD2. From germline, CDR1 is LGHDT and CDR2 YNNKEL (reference sequence). This CDR3 has 16 amino acids. V dropped 1 base and J dropped 3; count of bases not matched to a gene: 1.

The chain has TRBV24-1 and TRBJ2-7; TRBD1 matches 9 bases. There are 16 residues in the CDR3. Germline V lookup: CDR1 KGHDR, CDR2 SFDVKD. Trimming at V came to 4 bases and at J to 2 bases, leaving 8 bases not matched to a gene. The chain's CDR3 is CATSDPRTGAPYEQYF. The CDR3 nucleotides are TGTGCCACCAGTGACCCGAGGACAGGGGCTCCCTACGAGCAGTACTTC.

The chain links TRBV6-2 or TRBV6-3 to TRBJ2-1; the D gene is possibly TRBD2 (6 bases). The CDR3 sequence is 14 residues long. The ends were cut back, 1 base at V and 12 bases at J, with 16 bases in the middle. CDR1 and CDR2 (germline): MNHEY, SVGEGT. The CDR3 bases are TGTGCCAGCAGTTACTTCACCAGCTGGGGAGGGCAGTTCTTC. Protein: CASSYFTSWGGQFF.

The chain is built from TRBV28 and TRBJ1-2; D is unresolved. V dropped 1 base and J dropped 0 bases, with 6 bases sitting between them. This CDR3 is built from 14 residues. Germline lookup yields CDR1 MDHEN and CDR2 SYDVKM. The CDR3 is CASSLFRANYGYTF. The CDR3 coding sequence is TGTGCCAGCAGTTTATTTCGGGCTAACTATGGCTACACCTTC.

This chain joins TRBV11-2 and TRBJ2-3, with 10 bases aligning to TRBD1. V lost 6 bases and J lost 2; bases outside the gene matches: 11. Germline V CDR1 and CDR2: SGHAT, FQNNGV. The CDR3 covers 17 residues. The CDR3 DNA is TGTGCCAGCAGATTTCGACAGGGGGCGCTTAACACAGATACGCAGTATTTT. It specifies CASRFRQGALNTDTQYF. The variable domain in full, with the rest retrieved from reference TRBV11-2 and TRBJ2-3, is EAGVAQSPRYKIIEKRQSVAFWCNPISGHATLYWYQQILGQGPKLLIQFQNNGVVDDSQLPKDRFSAERLKGVDSTLKIQPAKLEDSAVYLCASRFRQGALNTDTQYFGPGTRLTVL.

This clone has a handful of counts. V is TRBV7-2 and J is TRBJ2-5; 8 positions match TRBD2. V lost 4 bases to trimming and J lost 1 base; unmatched junction nucleotides: 2. The CDR3 consists of 14 residues. Germline CDR1 is SGHTA and CDR2 is FQGNSA. The CDR3 nucleotides are TGTGCCAGCAGCTCCGCGGGAGGCCAAGAGACCCAGTACTTC. It yields the protein CASSSAGGQETQYF.

This chain joins TRBV9 and TRBJ1-6; 10 positions match TRBD1. The CDR3 spans 15 residues. V lost 1 base, J lost 7 bases, and 2 bases stayed unmatched. Looked up from germline, CDR1 is SGDLS and CDR2 is YYNGEE. CDR3 loop: CASSVTGQGNSPLHF. The DNA for the CDR3 is TGTGCCAGCAGCGTAACGGGACAGGGGAATTCACCCCTCCACTTT. The full variable domain, with the rest looked up from reference TRBV9 and TRBJ1-6, is DSGVTQTPKHLITATGQRVTLRCSPRSGDLSVYWYQQSLDQGLQFLIQYYNGEERAKGNILERFSAQQFPDLHSELNLSSLELGDSALYFCASSVTGQGNSPLHFGNGTRLTVT.

CDR3 sequence (DNA): TGTGCCAGCAGCGGTCCGGCAGGGGGAACTCCCTACGAGCAGTACTTC. Protein sequence: CASSGPAGGTPYEQYF. V usage is TRBV7-8 and J usage is TRBJ2-7, with 7 bases lining up with TRBD1. V trimming: 5 bases; J trimming: 2 bases; junction bases outside the gene matches: 12. CDR1 and CDR2 from the germline V gene are SGHVS and FQNEAQ. The CDR3 contains 16 residues.

The chain couples TRBV18 to TRBJ1-2, with 7 bases lining up with TRBD1. Germline V lookup: CDR1 KGHSH, CDR2 LQKENI. There are 13 residues in the CDR3. Trimming took 6 bases from V and 3 from J; bases not matched to a gene: 4. The CDR3 is CASSHDRDYGYTF. In nucleotides, the CDR3 is TGTGCCAGCTCGCACGACAGGGACTATGGCTACACCTTC.

This chain connects TRBV5-4 to TRBJ1-2, with 10 bases matching TRBD1. With 4 bases clipped from V and 4 bases from J, the junction kept 13 bases outside the gene matches. The CDR3 is 17 amino acids. Germline values: CDR1 SGHNT, CDR2 YYREEE (reference sequence). The CDR3 sequence: CASSGGDRGPLFYGYTF. In DNA form, the CDR3 reads TGTGCCAGCAGCGGTGGGGACAGGGGTCCCCTTTTCTATGGCTACACCTTC.

V usage is TRBV2 and J usage is TRBJ2-2; D gene ambiguous. Germline CDR1 and CDR2: SNHLY and FYNNEI. V was trimmed by 5 bases and J by 3 bases, leaving 4 bases between them. There are 12 residues in the CDR3. CDR3 nucleotide sequence: TGTGCCAGCAGTATATACACCGGGGAGCTGTTTTTT. The encoded protein is CASSIYTGELFF.

A note on this clone: This sample also contains other DNA sequences that code for the same CDR3. The chain carries TRBV4-3 and TRBJ1-6; 10 bases agree with TRBD1. This CDR3 comprises 17 residues. Germline V gene sequence: CDR1 LGHNA, CDR2 YSLEER. With V trimmed by 0 bases and J by 7 bases, 6 bases remained unmatched. Here the CDR3 DNA reads TGCGCCAGCAGCCAAGATCAGGACAGGGGGTGGAATTCACCCCTCCACTTT. Amino acids: CASSQDQDRGWNSPLHF.

This clone has only one observation. The CDR3, as DNA: TGCAGCGTTGGCGACAGGGGGCTTAACTATGGCTACACCTTC. Translating it yields CSVGDRGLNYGYTF. V gene TRBV29-1 combines with J gene TRBJ1-2; 10 positions match TRBD1. The CDR3 is 14 amino acids. CDR1 and CDR2 (germline): SQVTM, ANQGSEA. V was clipped by 4 bases and J by 1 base; unmatched bases: 3.

This chain links TRBV24-1 with TRBJ2-3; TRBD2 matches 12 bases. The CDR3 contains 16 residues. V shed 3 bases and J 6 bases; nucleotides not matched to a gene: 6. CDR1 is KGHDR and CDR2 is SFDVKD in the germline V gene. CDR3 nucleotide sequence: TGTGCCACCAGTGATCGACTAGCGGGAGAGGAGGATACGCAGTATTTT. Translation: CATSDRLAGEEDTQYF.

CDR3 in amino acids: CSATIYTEAFF. The CDR3 DNA reads TGCAGTGCTACCATTTACACTGAAGCTTTCTTT. The J gene is TRBJ1-1, the V gene TRBV20-1; D not resolved. Germline V gives CDR1 DFQATT, CDR2 SNEGSKA (reference sequence). There are 11 residues in the CDR3. With 4 bases removed from V and 3 bases from J, the gap between germline ends came to 6 bases.

The genes are TRBV7-3 and TRBJ1-1; D unclear. The germline gives CDR1 SGHTA, CDR2 FQGTGA. CDR3 length: 13 amino acids. Trimming pared 5 bases from V and 4 bases from J, leaving 11 bases between. The CDR3 nucleotides are TGTGCCAGCAGCCCTGGCGGAAGCACTGAAGCTTTCTTT. Its translation is CASSPGGSTEAFF.